This entry is about one TCR beta chain. The sample is drawn from a study of T cells in Graves' hyperthyroidism and ophthalmopathy. RNA transcripts gave rise to amplified TCR beta CDR3 regions. Initially, a first-round RT-PCR of the TCR CDR3 employed the HTBI primer set. Each CDR3 protein gets one entry after TCRdb re-called the multiplex PCR reads with MiXCR. This table has about 350,000 distinct CDR3 sequences, roughly 15% appearing once. This CDR3 is 13 amino acids long. From germline, CDR1 is SGDLS and CDR2 YYNGEE. The V and J ends lost 4 bases and 7 bases respectively, with 12 bases between them. The sample comprised blood. This sequence joins TRBV9 and TRBJ1-5, with D possibly TRBD1 on 5 matching bases. The clonotype originates from a woman aged 55-70 years with Graves' ophthalmopathy. CDR3 in amino acids: CASSPRQGQPQHF. The DNA of the CDR3 is TGTGCCAGCAGCCCCCGGCAGGGCCAGCCCCAGCATTTT.